The 20 T cell receptor beta chains given below trace back to one sample, sequenced in a study of T cell repertoires in cytomegalovirus infection. Antigen specificity for these receptors is unknown. TCRdb itself ran the reads through MiXCR, one entry per CDR3 protein. The repertoire consists of under 150,000 distinct CDR3 sequences, with about 30% occurring once and the leading ten covering about 40%. This material consisted of CD8+ T cells from cultured PBMCs, taken from culture after CMV antigen stimulation. The receptors shown here come from a human donor in good health (CMV status not recorded). Some clones in this sample may be carry-over from other donors' samples.

This clonotype was seen ten or more times. This chain links TRBV7-6 with TRBJ2-1, with TRBD1 as a possible D gene (6 bases). The germline V gene encodes CDR1 SGHVS and CDR2 FNYEAQ. The CDR3 has 15 residues. Between the trimmed V and J ends, which lost 2 bases and 5 bases, there was a span of 13 bases. CDR3 nucleotides: TGTGCCAGCAGCTTATTCAGGGGCGGCAACAATGAGCAGTTCTTC. Amino acid sequence: CASSLFRGGNNEQFF.

The genes are TRBV28 and TRBJ2-3, with TRBD1 matching 7 bases. Germline V gene data show CDR1 as MDHEN and CDR2 as SYDVKM. The trim removed 4 bases at V and 0 bases at J, leaving 7 bases unmatched. This CDR3 spans 16 amino acids. This chain's CDR3 is CASSSYRGTSTDTQYF. The CDR3 bases are TGTGCCAGCAGTTCCTACAGGGGAACTAGCACAGATACGCAGTATTTT. Drawing the rest from reference TRBV28 and TRBJ2-3, the complete variable domain is DVKVTQSSRYLVKRTGEKVFLECVQDMDHENMFWYRQDPGLGLRLIYFSYDVKMKEKGDIPEGYSVSREKKERFSLILESASTNQTSMYLCASSSYRGTSTDTQYFGPGTRLTVL.

The rearrangement joins TRBV6-2 or TRBV6-3 to TRBJ2-1; TRBD2 agrees at 8 bases. Per germline, CDR1 MNHEY and CDR2 SVGEGT. Unmatched junction bases numbered 7, after V lost 5 bases and J lost 7 bases. The CDR3 extends over 14 amino acids. CDR3 sequence: CASSPGGLGNEQFF. CDR3 in DNA: TGTGCCAGCAGTCCGGGGGGGCTCGGAAATGAGCAGTTCTTC.

This clonotype was seen only a few times. The chain has TRBV11-2 and TRBJ2-7; tentatively, D is TRBD2 (5 bases). The CDR3 is 13 residues long. Between the trimmed V and J ends, which lost 2 bases and 2 bases, there was a span of 7 bases. Per germline, CDR1 SGHAT and CDR2 FQNNGV. The CDR3 spells CASSLWETYEQYF. As DNA, the CDR3 is TGTGCCAGCAGCTTATGGGAGACCTACGAGCAGTACTTC.

This clonotype was seen a handful of times. This chain connects TRBV6-1 to TRBJ2-7; D remains unclear. The CDR3 is made up of 15 amino acids. Looked up from germline, CDR1 is MNHNS and CDR2 is SASEGT. With 0 bases removed from V and 5 bases from J, the gap between germline ends came to 14 bases. The CDR3 region has the DNA TGTGCCAGCAGTGAAGCGAGTCAGCCATCGGACGAGCAGTACTTC. Translation: CASSEASQPSDEQYF.

The rearrangement links TRBV12-5 to TRBJ1-4, with a weak D call TRBD1 (6 bases). The ends were cut back, 0 bases at V and 1 base at J, with 9 bases in the middle. Germline V gene lookup returns CDR1 LGHNT and CDR2 FRNRAP. The CDR3 covers 16 residues. CDR3 protein: CASGLVGGLTNEKLFF. In DNA, the CDR3 is TGTGCTAGTGGTTTGGTAGGGGGACTAACTAATGAAAAACTGTTTTTT.

This clonotype was observed a few times. CDR3 in amino acids: CASSLKGRINQPQHF. DNA for the CDR3: TGTGCCAGCAGTTTAAAGGGTCGGATCAATCAGCCCCAGCATTTT. The chain uses TRBV27 and TRBJ1-5; the D is unclear. Trimming removed 2 bases at V and 3 bases at J, with 11 bases between. The germline gives CDR1 MNHEY, CDR2 SMNVEV (reference sequence). The CDR3 is 15 residues long.

Relative to its sample, this clonotype is large. The chain links TRBV7-2 to TRBJ2-7, with 9 positions matching TRBD1. Germline assignment: CDR1 SGHTA and CDR2 FQGNSA. J was trimmed by 2 bases and V by 6 bases; bases with no gene match: 2. This CDR3 region has 13 residues. The CDR3 bases are TGTGCCAGCAGTTGGACAGGGGCCTACGAGCAGTACTTC. Encoded protein: CASSWTGAYEQYF.

In this sample, this clonotype turned up a few times. Here the CDR3 reads CASSVATGAAYNEQFF. The CDR3 DNA reads as TGTGCCAGCAGCGTAGCTACTGGGGCAGCATACAATGAGCAGTTCTTC. The V call is TRBV9, the J call TRBJ2-1; TRBD1 might be the D (5 bases). The germline CDR1 and CDR2 sequences are SGDLS and YYNGEE. Trimming cost V 0 bases and J 4 bases, with 14 bases left between them. There are 16 residues in the CDR3.

This clonotype was picked up a small number of times. V is TRBV11-1 and J is TRBJ1-2; D ambiguous. CDR1 and CDR2 (germline): SGHAT, FQDESV (reference sequence). The CDR3 runs to 15 residues. The V gene lost 1 base and the J gene lost 7 bases, with 16 bases spanning the gap. The CDR3 sequence is CASSLEGSVDGGYTF. CDR3 coding DNA: TGTGCCAGCAGCTTAGAAGGATCCGTAGACGGTGGCTACACCTTC.

The chain combines TRBV7-6 with TRBJ2-7, with TRBD2 matching over 7 bases. This CDR3 spans 14 amino acids. CDR1 and CDR2 (germline): SGHVS, FNYEAQ. Trimming at V came to 2 bases and at J to 2 bases, leaving 3 bases not matched to a gene. The CDR3 nucleotides are TGTGCCAGCAGCTTACGGGACTACGCCTACGAGCAGTACTTC. The encoded protein is CASSLRDYAYEQYF.

Here the CDR3 DNA reads TGTGCCAGCAGTACTCCAGACAGGGGGCTTGAAGAGACCCAGTACTTC. This sequence encodes CASSTPDRGLEETQYF. J is TRBJ2-5 and V is TRBV12-3 or TRBV12-4; 10 nucleotides match TRBD1. The CDR3 is 16 amino acids. The trim removed 5 bases at V and 3 bases at J, leaving 9 bases unmatched.

In its sample, this clonotype was seen many times. The chain links TRBV7-9 to TRBJ2-1; 9 bases map to TRBD1. The germline V gene has CDR1 SEHNR and CDR2 FQNEAQ (reference sequence). J gave up 4 bases and V 5 bases, and 12 bases lay outside the gene matches. The CDR3 is 17 residues long. CDR3 bases: TGTGCCAGCAGCCCCCGTGCCGGACAGGGGAGGTACAATGAGCAGTTCTTC. Translated, it gives CASSPRAGQGRYNEQFF.

The genes are TRBV7-6 and TRBJ2-7; D is undetermined. There are 14 residues in the CDR3. The germline V gene has CDR1 SGHVS and CDR2 FNYEAQ. V was pared by 0 bases and J by 2 bases, with 8 bases between. In DNA, the CDR3 is TGTGCCAGCAGCTTAGCTGGTTTTGCCTACGAGCAGTACTTC. Translation: CASSLAGFAYEQYF. Full variable domain (missing parts from reference TRBV7-6 and TRBJ2-7): GAGVSQSPRYKVTKRGQDVALRCDPISGHVSLYWYRQALGQGPEFLTYFNYEAQQDKSGLPNDRFSAERPEGSISTLTIQRTEQRDSAMYRCASSLAGFAYEQYFGPGTRLTVT.

The rearrangement uses TRBV7-4 and TRBJ1-1; TRBD1 agrees at 7 bases. Looked up from germline, CDR1 is SGHVT and CDR2 is SQSDAQ. This CDR3 has 14 residues. The V and J ends lost 8 bases and 3 bases, in that order; junction bases with no gene match: 9. The CDR3 here is CASRIGGADTEAFF. The CDR3 DNA reads as TGTGCCAGCCGGATAGGGGGCGCGGACACTGAAGCTTTCTTT.

This clonotype was observed many times. V and J are TRBV7-9 and TRBJ1-1; 8 bases map to TRBD1. CDR1 SEHNR and CDR2 FQNEAQ come from the germline V gene (reference sequence). CDR3 size: 12 residues. V shed 10 bases and J 1 base; nucleotides not matched to a gene: 2. DNA of the CDR3: TGTGCCACCGGACAGGGGAACACTGAAGCTTTCTTT. Amino acid sequence: CATGQGNTEAFF.

A few counts support this clonotype. CDR3 sequence reads: CASSLRGGVNSGNTIYF. CDR3 coding DNA: TGTGCCAGCAGCTTACGCGGGGGGGTCAACTCTGGAAACACCATATATTTT. The chain combines TRBV7-6 with TRBJ1-3, with TRBD1 as a possible D gene (5 bases). V lost 2 bases and J 0 bases, leaving 14 bases between the germline ends. Germline CDR1 SGHVS, CDR2 FNYEAQ. This CDR3 is built from 17 residues.

There are a few counts of this clonotype. J is TRBJ2-1 and V is TRBV12-5, with 12 bases that match TRBD2. The V and J ends lost 6 bases and 4 bases, in that order; junction bases with no gene match: 1. In germline, CDR1 is LGHNT, CDR2 FRNRAP. This CDR3 is built from 14 residues. The CDR3 DNA is TGTGCTAGTGGACTAGCGGGGGGATACAATGAGCAGTTCTTC. Its protein product is CASGLAGGYNEQFF.

This clonotype has a count of ten or more. This chain connects TRBV12-3 or TRBV12-4 to TRBJ2-7, with D perhaps matching TRBD2 (7 bases). The CDR3 extends over 15 amino acids. Trimming left V 2 bases short and J 4 bases short, with 15 bases between. The CDR3 region has the DNA TGTGCCAGCAGTTTAAAGGGGGGGCCTGGGTACGAGCAGTACTTC. Translating gives CASSLKGGPGYEQYF.

This clonotype was observed a few times. The V call is TRBV7-6, the J call TRBJ2-3; D unclear. Trimming removed 5 bases from V and 7 bases from J, with 13 bases in between. The germline CDR1 and CDR2 sequences are SGHVS and FNYEAQ. CDR3 length: 13 amino acids. The CDR3 nucleotides are TGTGCCAGCAGCGAGGATGGTCCTAATACGCAGTATTTT. This gives the protein CASSEDGPNTQYF. The variable domain in full, completed from reference TRBV7-6 and TRBJ2-3, reads GAGVSQSPRYKVTKRGQDVALRCDPISGHVSLYWYRQALGQGPEFLTYFNYEAQQDKSGLPNDRFSAERPEGSISTLTIQRTEQRDSAMYRCASSEDGPNTQYFGPGTRLTVL.